This is a list of T cell receptor beta chains from one sample in a study of Graves' ophthalmopathy and Graves' hyperthyroidism. TCRdb called the multiplex PCR reads again in MiXCR, with one record for every CDR3 protein. The sample lists some 750,000 distinct CDR3 sequences; 40% were seen once. The sample comprised peripheral blood. The receptors originated from an adult man with Graves' ophthalmopathy. CDR3s leave out the opening cysteine and the closing phenylalanine or tryptophan.

j_gene: TRBJ2-5; v_gene: TRBV2; CDR3aa: ASSYRDRFQETQY
j_gene: TRBJ1-2; v_gene: TRBV10-3; CDR3aa: AISESTGVTYGYT
j_gene: TRBJ1-5; v_gene: TRBV25-1; CDR3aa: ASSQGPRVRGNQPQH
j_gene: TRBJ2-7; v_gene: TRBV29-1; CDR3aa: SVSTGTPSYEQY
j_gene: TRBJ1-5; v_gene: TRBV2; CDR3aa: ASSVQGYNQPQH
j_gene: TRBJ2-5; v_gene: TRBV2; CDR3aa: ASTGPDDPETQY
j_gene: TRBJ1-2; v_gene: TRBV7-3; CDR3aa: ASSPPPGQGFNYGYT
j_gene: TRBJ2-5; v_gene: TRBV9; CDR3aa: ASSVSTLQETQY
j_gene: TRBJ2-3; v_gene: TRBV20-1; CDR3aa: SARRDSTDTQY
j_gene: TRBJ1-2; v_gene: TRBV15; CDR3aa: ATSSLGQGFNYGYT
j_gene: TRBJ1-2; v_gene: TRBV20-1; CDR3aa: SATLGSYGYT
j_gene: TRBJ2-7; v_gene: TRBV29-1; CDR3aa: RDDSGRVSYEQY
j_gene: TRBJ2-5; v_gene: TRBV7-2; CDR3aa: ASSLSNRDGQETQY